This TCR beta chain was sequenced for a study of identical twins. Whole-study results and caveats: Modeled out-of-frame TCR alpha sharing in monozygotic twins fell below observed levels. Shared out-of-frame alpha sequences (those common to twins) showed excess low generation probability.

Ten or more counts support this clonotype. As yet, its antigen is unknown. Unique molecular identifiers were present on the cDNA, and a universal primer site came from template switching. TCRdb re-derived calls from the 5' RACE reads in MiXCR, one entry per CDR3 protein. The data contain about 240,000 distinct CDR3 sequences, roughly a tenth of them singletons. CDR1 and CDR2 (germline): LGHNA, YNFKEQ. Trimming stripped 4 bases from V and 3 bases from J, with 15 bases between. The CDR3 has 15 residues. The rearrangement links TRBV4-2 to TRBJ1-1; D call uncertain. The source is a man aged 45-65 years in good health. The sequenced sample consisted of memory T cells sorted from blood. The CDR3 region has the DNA TGTGCCAGCAGCCCCAGACGACGGGGTTACACTGAAGCTTTCTTT. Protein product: CASSPRRRGYTEAFF.